These 30 T cell receptor beta chains originate from one sample sequenced in a study of blood T cells in healthy people across ages. PCR was performed a second time for roughly 6 to 12 cycles using a sample-barcoded 5' primer and a J-beta primer mix. TCRdb called the 5' RACE reads again in MiXCR, with one record for every CDR3 protein. The table lists around 580,000 distinct CDR3 sequences, about 45% of them singletons. Sequencing used blood. Receptors were obtained from a man older than 75 in good health.

The gene calls are TRBV7-9 and TRBJ2-3; 8 positions match TRBD2. Germline loops: CDR1 SEHNR, CDR2 FQNEAQ (reference sequence). Trimming cost V 3 bases and J 5 bases; bases outside gene matches: 10. This CDR3 comprises 16 residues. CDR3: CASSLGKGLVGDTQYF. The CDR3 DNA follows: TGTGCCAGCAGCTTGGGAAAGGGACTAGTAGGAGATACGCAGTATTTT.

The rearrangement joins TRBV7-2 to TRBJ2-7; no firm D call. The last part of the DNA fits TRBJ2-5 better; the J call may be wrong. The germline gives CDR1 SGHTA, CDR2 FQGNSA. The CDR3 is made up of 12 amino acids. The CDR3 DNA reads as TGTGCCAGCAGCTCCAGTAGGGCGACCCAGTACTTC. It is translated as CASSSSRATQYF.

This sequence joins TRBV12-3 or TRBV12-4 and TRBJ2-3; D is unresolved. The CDR3 is 12 residues long. V shed 6 bases and J shed 5 bases, with 9 bases lying between them. The CDR3, as DNA: TGTGCCAGCAGATTTAGTGGAGATACGCAGTATTTT. Translating it yields CASRFSGDTQYF.

The V and J genes are TRBV14 and TRBJ1-1, with 8 bases matching TRBD1. The CDR3 loop spans 15 amino acids. After removal of 3 bases from V and 3 bases from J, the junction contained 6 bases not matched to a gene. From germline, CDR1 is SGHDN and CDR2 FVKESK. CDR3 DNA: TGTGCCAGCAGCCAGGTGCAGGGGGCGGACACTGAAGCTTTCTTT. Its protein product is CASSQVQGADTEAFF.

The chain joins TRBV6-2 or TRBV6-3 to TRBJ2-7; D is possibly TRBD1 (6 bases). Trimming left V 5 bases short and J 0 bases short, with 14 bases between. This CDR3 spans 15 amino acids. Per germline, CDR1 MNHEY and CDR2 SVGEGT. CDR3 nucleotide sequence: TGTGCCAGCAGTACCTCGACAGGCGACTCCTACGAGCAGTACTTC. Its translation: CASSTSTGDSYEQYF.

This clonotype was observed at least ten times. The chain's CDR3 is CASSLRGRNEEQFF. CDR3 nucleotide sequence: TGTGCCAGCAGCTTGCGCGGGAGGAATGAGGAGCAGTTCTTC. V is TRBV7-2 and J is TRBJ2-1; 8 bases are a match to TRBD2. The CDR3 covers 14 residues. Germline V gene data show CDR1 as SGHTA and CDR2 as FQGNSA. With 3 bases clipped from V and 10 bases from J, the junction kept 8 bases outside the gene matches. Combining the CDR3 with reference TRBV7-2 and TRBJ2-1 gives the whole variable domain GAGVSQSPSNKVTEKGKDVELRCDPISGHTALYWYRQSLGQGLEFLIYFQGNSAPDKSGLPSDRFSAERTGGSVSTLTIQRTQQEDSAVYLCASSLRGRNEEQFFGPGTRLTVL.

The chain couples TRBV7-8 to TRBJ2-7, with 7 positions matching TRBD2. This CDR3 region has 15 residues. V shed 2 bases, J shed 4 bases, and the junction held 8 bases outside the gene matches. CDR1 is SGHVS and CDR2 is FQNEAQ in the germline V gene. CDR3 DNA: TGTGCCAGCAGCTTAAGGACCGGGGGACTATACGAGCAGTACTTC. Encoded protein: CASSLRTGGLYEQYF.

The rearrangement joins TRBV6-2 or TRBV6-3 to TRBJ2-5; TRBD2 agrees at 14 bases. Looked up from germline, CDR1 is MNHEY and CDR2 is SVGEGT. The CDR3 has 13 residues. J was trimmed by 13 bases and V by 6 bases; bases with no gene match: 7. CDR3 DNA: TGTGCCAGCAGCGTGGGACTAGCGGGAGATTCGTACTTC. This sequence encodes CASSVGLAGDSYF.

This chain connects TRBV6-2 or TRBV6-3 to TRBJ2-1; D call uncertain. Near its end, the DNA agrees better with TRBJ2-7, so the J call may be wrong. Looked up from germline, CDR1 is MNHEY and CDR2 is SVGEGT. There are 12 residues in the CDR3. Here the CDR3 reads CASSGDRYEQYF. The CDR3 region has the DNA TGTGCCAGCAGTGGTGACCGCTACGAGCAGTACTTC.

This chain links TRBV7-2 with TRBJ2-1, with 10 nucleotides matching TRBD2. Germline V gene sequence: CDR1 SGHTA, CDR2 FQGNSA. V was clipped by 1 base and J by 0 bases; unmatched bases: 6. The CDR3 spans 18 residues. CDR3 loop: CASSLVAGGSGSYNEQFF. The CDR3 DNA sequence: TGTGCCAGCAGCTTAGTAGCGGGGGGCTCCGGCTCCTACAATGAGCAGTTCTTC.

In its sample, this clonotype was seen a few times. The rearrangement uses TRBV7-2 and TRBJ2-5; TRBD1 agrees at 7 bases. The CDR3 extends over 16 amino acids. Germline-derived CDR1 and CDR2 are SGHTA and FQGNSA. V lost 8 bases, J lost 2 bases, and 14 bases stayed unmatched. The CDR3, as DNA: TGTGCCAGCCAATGGGGGACAGCGATATCTCAAGAGACCCAGTACTTC. The encoded protein is CASQWGTAISQETQYF. The complete variable domain, with remaining parts taken from reference TRBV7-2 and TRBJ2-5, reads GAGVSQSPSNKVTEKGKDVELRCDPISGHTALYWYRQSLGQGLEFLIYFQGNSAPDKSGLPSDRFSAERTGGSVSTLTIQRTQQEDSAVYLCASQWGTAISQETQYFGPGTRLLVL.

The chain combines TRBV7-9 with TRBJ2-1; TRBD2 might be the D (5 bases). Trimming stripped 5 bases from V and 7 bases from J, with 15 bases between. The CDR3 consists of 14 residues. The germline V gene encodes CDR1 SEHNR and CDR2 FQNEAQ (reference sequence). DNA for the CDR3: TGTGCCAGCAGCCTCAGCGGCTCGGGTAATGAGCAGTTCTTC. As protein: CASSLSGSGNEQFF.

The chain joins TRBV25-1 to TRBJ1-5, with TRBD1 as a possible D gene (5 bases). V was trimmed by 5 bases and J by 1 base, leaving 21 bases between them. From germline, CDR1 is MGHDK and CDR2 SYGVNS. The CDR3 totals 18 residues. This CDR3 reads CASSRNPRGRESNQPQHF. CDR3 DNA: TGTGCCAGCAGTCGTAACCCCCGGGGCAGAGAAAGCAATCAGCCCCAGCATTTT.

In this sample, this clonotype turned up a few times. The chain couples TRBV20-1 to TRBJ2-7; tentative D call: TRBD2 (6 bases). The CDR3 runs to 14 residues. Germline CDR1 is DFQATT and CDR2 is SNEGSKA (reference sequence). Trimming left V 0 bases short and J 3 bases short, with 12 bases between. The CDR3 DNA is TGCAGTGCTAGAGATCCTAGCGAATTCTACGAGCAGTACTTC. It is translated as CSARDPSEFYEQYF.

There are a few counts of this clonotype. This chain uses TRBV7-2 with TRBJ2-1; the match to TRBD2 covers 9 bases. With 5 bases clipped from V and 3 bases from J, the junction kept 5 bases outside the gene matches. From germline, CDR1 is SGHTA and CDR2 FQGNSA. This CDR3 has 15 amino acids. CDR3 sequence (DNA): TGTGCCAGCAGCCCCAGGACTAGCGACTACAATGAGCAGTTCTTC. Its protein product is CASSPRTSDYNEQFF.

The chain carries TRBV5-1 and TRBJ1-4, with TRBD1 as a possible D gene (5 bases). Germline CDR1 is SGHRS and CDR2 is YFSETQ. CDR3 length: 16 residues. V was cut by 3 bases and J by 0 bases, with 12 bases left in between. The CDR3 sequence: CASSSRDSTTNEKLFF. CDR3 nucleotides: TGCGCCAGCAGCTCCCGAGACAGCACAACTAATGAAAAACTGTTTTTT.

This clonotype was seen only once. A much larger clone differs by one base, so this may be a read error. The chain recombines TRBV11-1 with TRBJ2-7; 13 bases are shared with TRBD2. There are 14 residues in the CDR3. The V and J ends lost 5 bases and 6 bases, in that order; junction bases with no gene match: 4. CDR1 and CDR2 from the germline V gene are SGHAT and FQDESV (reference sequence). The DNA for the CDR3 is TGTGCCAGCAGCCCCGGGACTAGCGGGATCGAGCAGTACTTC. Translation: CASSPGTSGIEQYF.

The gene calls are TRBV7-2 and TRBJ2-7; the D is unclear. Per the germline V gene, CDR1 is SGHTA and CDR2 is FQGNSA. The CDR3 is 13 amino acids. Between the trimmed V and J ends, which lost 1 base and 7 bases, there was a span of 11 bases. CDR3: CASSLEGPQEQYF. The CDR3, as DNA: TGTGCCAGCAGCTTAGAAGGACCCCAGGAGCAGTACTTC.

The CDR3 bases are TGTGCCAGTAGTATTAACCGAGCCGAGACCCAGTACTTC. Protein product: CASSINRAETQYF. J is TRBJ2-5 and V is TRBV19; the D is unclear. This CDR3 has 13 residues. V lost 3 bases and J lost 5, with 10 bases in between. Germline V lookup: CDR1 LNHDA, CDR2 SQIVND (reference sequence).

The rearrangement links TRBV7-2 to TRBJ2-3; D might be TRBD1 or TRBD2, each matching 5 bases. The CDR3 spans 16 residues. The ends were cut back, 5 bases at V and 2 bases at J, with 17 bases in the middle. In germline, CDR1 is SGHTA, CDR2 FQGNSA. CDR3 DNA: TGTGCCAGCAGCCCTAAGGGGATAGCGACCACAGATACGCAGTATTTT. This translates into CASSPKGIATTDTQYF.

This sequence joins TRBV28 and TRBJ2-7, with unresolved D. Trimming left V 7 bases short and J 5 bases short, with 24 bases between. CDR3 length equals 16 residues. CDR1 and CDR2 from the germline V gene are MDHEN and SYDVKM. This chain's CDR3 is CASTTTRLFLFDEQYF. The CDR3 DNA reads as TGTGCCAGCACCACAACCCGGCTTTTTCTTTTCGACGAGCAGTACTTC.

The rearrangement uses TRBV7-8 and TRBJ2-1; possible D gene TRBD1, 6 bases. V dropped 5 bases and J dropped 9 bases, with 17 bases sitting between them. Germline lookup yields CDR1 SGHVS and CDR2 FQNEAQ. The CDR3 is 14 residues long. CDR3 nucleotide sequence: TGTGCCAGCAGCGCTACCCAGGGGATGATTGAGCAGTTCTTC. This translates into CASSATQGMIEQFF.

This clonotype turned up a few times. The chain joins TRBV10-3 to TRBJ2-6; D gene ambiguous. Germline values: CDR1 ENHRY, CDR2 SYGVKD. V lost 5 bases and J 0 bases, leaving 8 bases between the germline ends. CDR3 length: 15 amino acids. The CDR3 reads CAISRADSGANVLTF. CDR3 DNA sequence: TGTGCCATCAGTCGGGCCGACTCTGGGGCCAACGTCCTGACTTTC.

This clonotype was found a few times. The V and J genes are TRBV4-1 and TRBJ2-5; 10 bases are a match to TRBD1. This CDR3 region has 17 residues. Germline CDR1 is MGHRA and CDR2 is YSYEKL. J gave up 5 bases and V 4 bases, and 13 bases lay outside the gene matches. The CDR3 spells CASSPGQGGKYRETQYF. In DNA, the CDR3 is TGCGCCAGCAGCCCCGGACAGGGGGGAAAGTACCGGGAGACCCAGTACTTC.

This clonotype was observed a handful of times. The chain links TRBV20-1 to TRBJ2-7; TRBD1 is a possible D gene (5 bases). The germline gives CDR1 DFQATT, CDR2 SNEGSKA (reference sequence). This CDR3 has 12 residues. Trimming left V 3 bases short and J 1 base short, with 7 bases between. The CDR3 DNA reads TGCAGTGCTAGGGACACTTCCTACGAGCAGTACTTC. It codes for CSARDTSYEQYF.

The rearrangement links TRBV6-2 or TRBV6-3 to TRBJ2-6; a weak D match, TRBD1 (5 bases). This CDR3 is built from 16 residues. The V end was cut by 11 bases, the J end by 0 bases, with 17 bases between. CDR1 and CDR2 from the germline V gene are MNHEY and SVGEGT. The CDR3 nucleotides are TGTGCCGTACCCAGGGCTGCCAGCTCTGGGGCCAACGTCCTGACTTTC. As protein: CAVPRAASSGANVLTF.

In this sample, this clonotype turned up many times. The rearrangement uses TRBV7-2 and TRBJ2-7, with D possibly matching TRBD2 (5 bases). Trimming stripped 6 bases from V and 3 bases from J, with 6 bases between. Germline V gene sequence: CDR1 SGHTA, CDR2 FQGNSA. There are 11 residues in the CDR3. DNA for the CDR3: TGTGCCAGCAGACGGGGCTACGAGCAGTACTTC. It translates to CASRRGYEQYF. The full variable domain, completed using reference TRBV7-2 and TRBJ2-7, is GAGVSQSPSNKVTEKGKDVELRCDPISGHTALYWYRQSLGQGLEFLIYFQGNSAPDKSGLPSDRFSAERTGGSVSTLTIQRTQQEDSAVYLCASRRGYEQYFGPGTRLTVT.

This chain uses TRBV18 with TRBJ2-1, with 13 bases that match TRBD2. J lost 10 bases, V lost 6 bases, and 6 bases had no gene match. CDR1 and CDR2 (germline): KGHSH, LQKENI. The CDR3 runs to 14 residues. The chain's CDR3 is CASSPGLAGAEQFF. CDR3 DNA sequence: TGTGCCAGCTCTCCAGGACTAGCGGGAGCGGAGCAGTTCTTC.

Only a few counts were recorded for this clonotype. The V gene is TRBV20-1, the J gene TRBJ2-7; 7 bases agree with TRBD1. This CDR3 region has 15 residues. Germline CDR1 reads DFQATT; CDR2 reads SNEGSKA (reference sequence). J was trimmed by 5 bases and V by 3 bases; bases with no gene match: 13. CDR3 amino acids: CSASETGTVIDEQYF. Written as DNA, the CDR3 is TGCAGTGCTAGCGAGACCGGGACAGTCATCGACGAGCAGTACTTC.

Note on this clonotype: One end of the junction does not line up with germline, which may come from a read error. This chain uses TRBV20-1 with TRBJ2-7, with 13 bases matching TRBD2. The CDR3 extends over 17 amino acids. Germline CDR1 and CDR2: DFQATT and SNEGSKA (reference sequence). CDR3 sequence: CSALRLAGGPTSHEQYF. The CDR3, as DNA: TGCAGTGCCCTTAGACTAGCGGGAGGCCCTACCTCCCACGAGCAGTACTTC.